These 4 T cell receptor beta chains were sequenced from one sample in a study of metastatic and nonmetastatic thyroid tumors (dated by TCRdb to about 2020). No patient had received any treatment before thyroid surgery. Libraries came from PCR. Sequencer: Illumina HiSeq 4000. Using fastp trimming at Q25 and MiXCR clonotype assembly, TCRdb reanalyzed the public sequencing data and kept in-frame beta chains. This sample has 15,000 to 20,000 clones in its table, and around 30% of those were observed once. The ten largest clones take up 15% of the sample. Material for sequencing was tumor tissue. The receptors originated from a female donor with papillary thyroid cancer or a benign thyroid nodule (not recorded which). Some clones in this sample may be carry-over from other donors' samples.

This clone was seen at least ten times. A much more abundant neighbour one base away suggests this may be a read error. The J gene is TRBJ1-5, the V gene TRBV7-2; tentative D call: TRBD1 (5 bases). This CDR3 is 12 amino acids long. Germline CDR1 reads SGHTA; CDR2 reads FQGNSA. Trimming pared 7 bases from V and 6 bases from J, leaving 10 bases between. The CDR3 DNA sequence: TGTGCCAGCATCTTCGGGGGTCAGCCCCAGCATTTT. The encoded protein is CASIFGGQPQHF.

This clone has a count of ten or more. The sample holds other DNA sequences that translate to the same CDR3. V usage is TRBV7-9 and J usage is TRBJ1-1, with no clear D. Trimming removed 1 base at V and 0 bases at J, with 9 bases between. Germline-derived CDR1 and CDR2 are SEHNR and FQNEAQ (reference sequence). The length of the CDR3 is 15 residues. The chain's CDR3 is CASSLDPLMNTEAFF. The CDR3 region has the DNA TGTGCCAGCAGCTTAGATCCGCTAATGAACACTGAAGCTTTCTTT.

Ten or more counts support this clone. The V call is TRBV3-1, the J call TRBJ2-7, with D possibly TRBD2 on 6 matching bases. Germline lookup yields CDR1 LGHDT and CDR2 YNNKEL (reference sequence). The CDR3 consists of 15 residues. Trimming took 3 bases from V and 2 from J, leaving 14 bases between them. CDR3 protein: CASSQGRPGAYEQYF. The CDR3 nucleotides are TGTGCCAGCAGCCAGGGACGGCCGGGGGCCTACGAGCAGTACTTC.

This clone showed up just a few times. V gene TRBV2 combines with J gene TRBJ2-3; tentatively, D is TRBD1 (6 bases). V lost 2 bases and J lost 2, with 20 bases in between. Germline lookup yields CDR1 SNHLY and CDR2 FYNNEI. The CDR3 consists of 18 residues. The CDR3 DNA follows: TGTGCCAGCAGTGAATTCATTTTCAGGACAGCTAACACAGATACGCAGTATTTT. It translates to CASSEFIFRTANTDTQYF.